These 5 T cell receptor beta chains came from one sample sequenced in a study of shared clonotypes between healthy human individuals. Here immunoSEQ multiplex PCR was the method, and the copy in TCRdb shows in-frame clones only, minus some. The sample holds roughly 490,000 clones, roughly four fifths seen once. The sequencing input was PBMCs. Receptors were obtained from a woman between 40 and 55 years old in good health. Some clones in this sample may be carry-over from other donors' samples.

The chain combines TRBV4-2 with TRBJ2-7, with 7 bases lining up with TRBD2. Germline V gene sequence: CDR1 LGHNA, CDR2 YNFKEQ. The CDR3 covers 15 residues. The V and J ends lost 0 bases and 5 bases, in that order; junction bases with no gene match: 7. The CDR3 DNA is TGTGCCAGCAGCCAAGAATGGACTAGTACAGACGAGCAGTACTTC. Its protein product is CASSQEWTSTDEQYF.

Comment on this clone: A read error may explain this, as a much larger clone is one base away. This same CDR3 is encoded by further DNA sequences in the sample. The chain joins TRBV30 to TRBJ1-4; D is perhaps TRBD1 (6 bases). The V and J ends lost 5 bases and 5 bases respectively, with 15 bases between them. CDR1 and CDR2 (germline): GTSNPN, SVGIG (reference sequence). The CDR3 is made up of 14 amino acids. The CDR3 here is CAWGEQGANEKLFF. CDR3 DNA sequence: TGTGCCTGGGGGGAACAGGGTGCCAATGAAAAACTGTTTTTT.

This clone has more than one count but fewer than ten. The CDR3 DNA is TGTGCCTGGAGTCAGGGGTTTGACTATGGCTACACCTTC. The encoded protein is CAWSQGFDYGYTF. The rearrangement links TRBV30 to TRBJ1-2; D might be TRBD1 (6 bases). The CDR3 is 13 amino acids. CDR1 and CDR2 (germline): GTSNPN, SVGIG (reference sequence). Trimming removed 2 bases at V and 3 bases at J, with 10 bases between.

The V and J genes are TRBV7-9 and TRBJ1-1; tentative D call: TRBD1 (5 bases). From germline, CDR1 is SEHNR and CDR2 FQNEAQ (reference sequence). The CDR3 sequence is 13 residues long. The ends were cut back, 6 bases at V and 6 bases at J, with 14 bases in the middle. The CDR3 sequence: CASRAAGVPEAFF. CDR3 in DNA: TGTGCCAGCAGAGCCGCGGGGGTTCCTGAAGCTTTCTTT.

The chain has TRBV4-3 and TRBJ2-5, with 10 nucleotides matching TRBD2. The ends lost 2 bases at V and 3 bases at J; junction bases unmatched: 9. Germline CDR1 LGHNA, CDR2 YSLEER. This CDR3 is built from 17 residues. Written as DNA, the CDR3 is TGCGCCAGCAGCCAATCCCATCTAGCGGGAGTGGAAGAGACCCAGTACTTC. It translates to CASSQSHLAGVEETQYF.